This T cell receptor (beta chain) stems from a study of tumor-infiltrating lymphocytes in primary liver carcinoma. RNA and DNA were co-extracted from about 19-30 mg of unsorted bulk tissue. Tumor samples all exceeded 75% viable tumor cells. A word on this clonotype: One junction end disagrees with the germline gene, perhaps due to a read error.

Production of TCR beta cDNA used around 0.45 ug total RNA together with a constant-region primer. A slightly modified ARM-PCR protocol with three nested multiplex PCR rounds produced these TCR beta libraries. TRBV1-TRBV30 forward primers paired with a C-beta reverse primer drove the first two PCR rounds, approximately 11 cycles each. TCRdb re-analysed the multiplex PCR reads in MiXCR, keeping a single row per CDR3 protein. The profile shows about 78,000 distinct CDR3 sequences, about two thirds of them singletons. CDR3 size: 18 residues. Germline CDR1 is MNHEY and CDR2 is SVGAGI. What was sequenced was liver tumor tissue from sampling region 4. The subset here: tumor region T4, right-lateral pole. This TCR was recovered from a woman aged 55-69 years with primary liver carcinoma and hepatitis B virus infection. V gene TRBV6-5 combines with J gene TRBJ1-5; maybe TRBD1 (5 bases). CDR3 residues: CDSSPWGRDRYSNPPQHF. The CDR3 nucleotides are TGTGACAGCAGCCCCTGGGGCAGGGATAGGTATAGCAATCCGCCCCAGCATTTT.